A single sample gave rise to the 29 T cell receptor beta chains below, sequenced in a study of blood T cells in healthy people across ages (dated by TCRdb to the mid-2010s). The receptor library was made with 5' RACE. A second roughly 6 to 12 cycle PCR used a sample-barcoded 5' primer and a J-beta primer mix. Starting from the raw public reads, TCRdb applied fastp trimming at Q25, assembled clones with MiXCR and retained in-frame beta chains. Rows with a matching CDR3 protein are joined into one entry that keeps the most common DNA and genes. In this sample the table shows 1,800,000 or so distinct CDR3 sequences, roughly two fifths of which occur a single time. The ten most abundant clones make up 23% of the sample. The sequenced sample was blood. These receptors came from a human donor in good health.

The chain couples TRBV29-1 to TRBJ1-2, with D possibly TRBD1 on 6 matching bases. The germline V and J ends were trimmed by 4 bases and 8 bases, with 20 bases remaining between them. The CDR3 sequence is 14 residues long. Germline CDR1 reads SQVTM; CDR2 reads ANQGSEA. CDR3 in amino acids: CSVAQTSTGEGYTF. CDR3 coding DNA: TGCAGCGTTGCCCAGACCTCGACAGGAGAAGGCTACACCTTC.

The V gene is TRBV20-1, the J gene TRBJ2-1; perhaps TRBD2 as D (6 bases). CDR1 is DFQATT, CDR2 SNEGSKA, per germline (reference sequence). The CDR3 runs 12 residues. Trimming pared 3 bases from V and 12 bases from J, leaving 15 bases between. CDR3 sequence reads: CSARTSSVGQFF. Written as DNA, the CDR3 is TGCAGTGCTAGGACTTCTAGCGTAGGGCAGTTCTTC.

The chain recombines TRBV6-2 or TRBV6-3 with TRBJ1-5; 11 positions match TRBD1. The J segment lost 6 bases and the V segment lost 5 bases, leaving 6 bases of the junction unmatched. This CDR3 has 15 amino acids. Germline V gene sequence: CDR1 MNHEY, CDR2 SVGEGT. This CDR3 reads CASSKDRGRLQPQHF. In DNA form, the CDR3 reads TGTGCCAGCAGTAAGGACAGGGGGCGGCTTCAGCCCCAGCATTTT.

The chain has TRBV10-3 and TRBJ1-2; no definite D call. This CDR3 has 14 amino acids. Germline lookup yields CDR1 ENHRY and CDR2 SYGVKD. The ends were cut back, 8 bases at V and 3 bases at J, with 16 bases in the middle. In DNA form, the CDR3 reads TGTGCCATCGGTCCATTCGACCTACACTATGGCTACACCTTC. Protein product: CAIGPFDLHYGYTF.

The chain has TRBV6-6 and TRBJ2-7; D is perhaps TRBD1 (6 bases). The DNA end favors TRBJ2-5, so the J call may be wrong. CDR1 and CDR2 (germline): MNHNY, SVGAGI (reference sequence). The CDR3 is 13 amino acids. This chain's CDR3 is CASSGTGWETQYF. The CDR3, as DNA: TGTGCCAGCAGTGGCACAGGGTGGGAGACCCAGTACTTC.

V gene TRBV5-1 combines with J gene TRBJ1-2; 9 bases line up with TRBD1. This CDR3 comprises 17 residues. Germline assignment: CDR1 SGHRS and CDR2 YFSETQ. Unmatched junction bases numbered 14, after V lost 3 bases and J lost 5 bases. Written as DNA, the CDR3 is TGCGCCAGCAGCTACTCCCGGACAGGGGCCCAAGGATATGGCTACACCTTC. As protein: CASSYSRTGAQGYGYTF.

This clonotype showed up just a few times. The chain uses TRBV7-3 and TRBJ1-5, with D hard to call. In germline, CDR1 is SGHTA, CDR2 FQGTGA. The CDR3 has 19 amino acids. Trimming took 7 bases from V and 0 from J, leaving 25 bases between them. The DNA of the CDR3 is TGTGCCAGCAACTCCTCTAGAGCTAGGCTTATGGATAGCAATCAGCCCCAGCATTTT. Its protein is CASNSSRARLMDSNQPQHF.

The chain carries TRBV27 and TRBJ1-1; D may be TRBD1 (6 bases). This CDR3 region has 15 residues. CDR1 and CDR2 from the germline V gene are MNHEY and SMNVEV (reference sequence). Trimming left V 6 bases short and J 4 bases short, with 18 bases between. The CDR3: CASRQGLGSVTEAFF. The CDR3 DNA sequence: TGTGCCAGCAGACAGGGATTGGGTTCGGTCACTGAAGCTTTCTTT.

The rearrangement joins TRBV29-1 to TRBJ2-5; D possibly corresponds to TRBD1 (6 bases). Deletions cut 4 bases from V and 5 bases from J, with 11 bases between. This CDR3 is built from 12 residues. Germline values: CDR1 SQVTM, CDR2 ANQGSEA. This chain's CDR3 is CSVVGAPETQYF. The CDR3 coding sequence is TGCAGCGTTGTGGGGGCGCCTGAGACCCAGTACTTC.

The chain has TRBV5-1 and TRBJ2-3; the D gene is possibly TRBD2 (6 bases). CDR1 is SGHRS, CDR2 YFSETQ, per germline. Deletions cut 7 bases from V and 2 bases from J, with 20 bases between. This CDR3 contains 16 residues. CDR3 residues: CASRSGGAPDTDTQYF. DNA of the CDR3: TGCGCCAGCCGAAGCGGAGGGGCCCCTGACACAGATACGCAGTATTTT.

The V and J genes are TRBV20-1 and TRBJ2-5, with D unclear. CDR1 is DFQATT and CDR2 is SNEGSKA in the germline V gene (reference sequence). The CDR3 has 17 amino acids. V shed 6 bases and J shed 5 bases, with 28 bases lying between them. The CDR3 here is CSASKPDSIPLRETQYF. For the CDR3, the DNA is TGCAGTGCCTCGAAACCAGACTCTATTCCCCTGAGGGAGACCCAGTACTTC.

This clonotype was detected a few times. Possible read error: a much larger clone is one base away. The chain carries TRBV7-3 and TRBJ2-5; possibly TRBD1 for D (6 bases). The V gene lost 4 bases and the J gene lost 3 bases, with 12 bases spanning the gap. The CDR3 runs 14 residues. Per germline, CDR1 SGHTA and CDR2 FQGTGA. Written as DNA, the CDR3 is TGTGCCAGCAGCTCCACAGGGTACGAAGAGACCCAGTACTTC. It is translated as CASSSTGYEETQYF.

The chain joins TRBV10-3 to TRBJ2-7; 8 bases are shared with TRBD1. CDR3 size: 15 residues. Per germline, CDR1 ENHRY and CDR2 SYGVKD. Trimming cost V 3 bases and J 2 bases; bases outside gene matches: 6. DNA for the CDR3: TGTGCCATCAGTGATAAAACAGGGGGTGCCTACGAGCAGTACTTC. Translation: CAISDKTGGAYEQYF.

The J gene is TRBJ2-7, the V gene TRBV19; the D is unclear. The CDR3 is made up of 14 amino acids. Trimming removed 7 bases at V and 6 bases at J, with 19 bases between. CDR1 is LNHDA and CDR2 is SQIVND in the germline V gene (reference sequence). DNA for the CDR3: TGTGCCAGTAAATCCCTTGGCCCTTACGGCGAGCAGTACTTC. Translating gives CASKSLGPYGEQYF.

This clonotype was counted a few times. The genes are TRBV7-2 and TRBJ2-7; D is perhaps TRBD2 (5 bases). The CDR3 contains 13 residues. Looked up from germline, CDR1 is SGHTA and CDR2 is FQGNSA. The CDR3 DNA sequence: TGTGCTTCCGGGGTGGACTTCTCCTACGAGCAGTACTTC. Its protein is CASGVDFSYEQYF.

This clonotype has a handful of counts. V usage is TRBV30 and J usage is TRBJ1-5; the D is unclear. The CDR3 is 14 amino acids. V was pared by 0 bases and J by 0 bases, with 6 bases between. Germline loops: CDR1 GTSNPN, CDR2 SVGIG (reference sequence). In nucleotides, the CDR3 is TGTGCCTGGAGTGTATTGAATAGCAATCAGCCCCAGCATTTT. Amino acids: CAWSVLNSNQPQHF. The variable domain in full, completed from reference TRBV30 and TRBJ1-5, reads SQTIHQWPATLVQPVGSPLSLECTVEGTSNPNLYWYRQAAGRGLQLLFYSVGIGQISSEVPQNLSASRPQDRQFILSSKKLLLSDSGFYLCAWSVLNSNQPQHFGDGTRLSIL.

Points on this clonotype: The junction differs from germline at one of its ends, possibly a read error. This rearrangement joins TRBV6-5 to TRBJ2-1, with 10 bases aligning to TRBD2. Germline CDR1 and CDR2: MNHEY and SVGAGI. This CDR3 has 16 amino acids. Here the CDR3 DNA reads TGTGCCAGCAGTTACTCTAGCGGGGGGCTCTACAATGGGCAGTTCTTC. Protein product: CASSYSSGGLYNGQFF.

The CDR3 loop is CASSLAGGLNTGELFF. In DNA form, the CDR3 reads TGTGCCAGCTCACTTGCGGGGGGTTTGAACACCGGGGAGCTGTTTTTT. The V and J genes are TRBV7-2 and TRBJ2-2; 8 bases map to TRBD2. V gave up 8 bases and J gave up 1 base; unmatched junction bases: 9. Per germline, CDR1 SGHTA and CDR2 FQGNSA. This CDR3 is built from 16 residues.

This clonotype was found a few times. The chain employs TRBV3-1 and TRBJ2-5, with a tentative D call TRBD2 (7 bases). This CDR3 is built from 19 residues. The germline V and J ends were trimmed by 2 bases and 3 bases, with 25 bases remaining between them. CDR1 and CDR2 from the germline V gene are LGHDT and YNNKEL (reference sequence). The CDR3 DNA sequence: TGTGCCAGCAGCCAAATCGTAGGGGGGGTTAGACTAAGCGAAGAGACCCAGTACTTC. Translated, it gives CASSQIVGGVRLSEETQYF.

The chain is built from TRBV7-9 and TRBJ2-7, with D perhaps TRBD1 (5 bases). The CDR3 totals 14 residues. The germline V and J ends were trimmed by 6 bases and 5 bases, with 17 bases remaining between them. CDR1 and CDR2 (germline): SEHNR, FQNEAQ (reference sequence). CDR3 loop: CASRSRGAPDEQYF. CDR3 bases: TGTGCCAGCAGGTCTCGTGGGGCTCCCGACGAGCAGTACTTC.

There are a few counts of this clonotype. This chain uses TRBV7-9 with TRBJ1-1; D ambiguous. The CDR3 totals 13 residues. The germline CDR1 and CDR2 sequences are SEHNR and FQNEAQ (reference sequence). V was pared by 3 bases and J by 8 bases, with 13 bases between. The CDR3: CASSLTTDAEAFF. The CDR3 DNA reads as TGTGCCAGCAGCTTGACGACGGACGCGGAAGCTTTCTTT.

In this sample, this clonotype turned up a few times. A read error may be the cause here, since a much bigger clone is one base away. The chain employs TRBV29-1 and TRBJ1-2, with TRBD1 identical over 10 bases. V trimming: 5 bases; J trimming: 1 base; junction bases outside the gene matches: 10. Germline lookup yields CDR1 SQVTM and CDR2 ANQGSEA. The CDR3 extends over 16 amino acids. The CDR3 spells CSVRQGASLYNYGYTF. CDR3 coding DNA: TGCAGCGTTAGACAGGGGGCTTCCCTTTATAACTATGGCTACACCTTC. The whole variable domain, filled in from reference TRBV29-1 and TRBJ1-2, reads SAVISQKPSRDICQRGTSLTIQCQVDSQVTMMFWYRQQPGQSLTLIATANQGSEATYESGFVIDKFPISRPNLTFSTLTVSNMSPEDSSIYLCSVRQGASLYNYGYTFGSGTRLTVV.

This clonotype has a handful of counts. CDR3 loop: CAWSPEGGPQFF. CDR3 DNA: TGTGCCTGGAGCCCAGAGGGGGGCCCACAGTTCTTC. The rearrangement uses TRBV30 and TRBJ2-1; the D gene could be TRBD1 or TRBD2 (6 bases each). The germline V and J ends were trimmed by 3 bases and 13 bases, with 16 bases remaining between them. CDR1 GTSNPN and CDR2 SVGIG come from the germline V gene (reference sequence). The CDR3 sequence is 12 residues long.

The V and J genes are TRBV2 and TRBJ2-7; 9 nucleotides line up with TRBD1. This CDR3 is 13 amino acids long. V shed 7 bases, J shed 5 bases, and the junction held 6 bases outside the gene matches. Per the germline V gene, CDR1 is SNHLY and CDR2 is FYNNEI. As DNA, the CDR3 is TGTGCCAGCAACGTACAGGGGGCGCACGAGCAGTACTTC. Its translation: CASNVQGAHEQYF.

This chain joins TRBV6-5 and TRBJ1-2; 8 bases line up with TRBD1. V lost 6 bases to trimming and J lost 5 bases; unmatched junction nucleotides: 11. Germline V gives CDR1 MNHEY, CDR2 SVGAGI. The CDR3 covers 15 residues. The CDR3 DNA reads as TGTGCCAGCAGCTCTGGACAGGGAGTAGGTTATGGCTACACCTTC. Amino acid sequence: CASSSGQGVGYGYTF.

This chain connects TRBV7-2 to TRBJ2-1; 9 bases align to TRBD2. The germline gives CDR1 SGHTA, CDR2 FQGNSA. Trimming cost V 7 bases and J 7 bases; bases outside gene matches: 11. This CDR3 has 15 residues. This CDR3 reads CASNGGGAGKNEQFF. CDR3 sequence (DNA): TGTGCCAGCAATGGCGGGGGGGCCGGGAAAAATGAGCAGTTCTTC.

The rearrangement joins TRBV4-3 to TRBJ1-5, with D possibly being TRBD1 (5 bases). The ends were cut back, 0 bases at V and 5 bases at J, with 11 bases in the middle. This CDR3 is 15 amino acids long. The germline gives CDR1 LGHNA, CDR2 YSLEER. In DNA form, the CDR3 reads TGCGCCAGCAGCCAAGATCAACAGGTACATCAGCCCCAGCATTTT. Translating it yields CASSQDQQVHQPQHF.

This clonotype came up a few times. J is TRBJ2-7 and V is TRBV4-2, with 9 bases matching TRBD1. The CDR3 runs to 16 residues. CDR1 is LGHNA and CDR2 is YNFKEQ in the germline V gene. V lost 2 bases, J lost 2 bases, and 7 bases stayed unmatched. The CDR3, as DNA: TGTGCCAGCAGCCAAACACAGGGGGCTATAACCTACGAGCAGTACTTC. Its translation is CASSQTQGAITYEQYF.

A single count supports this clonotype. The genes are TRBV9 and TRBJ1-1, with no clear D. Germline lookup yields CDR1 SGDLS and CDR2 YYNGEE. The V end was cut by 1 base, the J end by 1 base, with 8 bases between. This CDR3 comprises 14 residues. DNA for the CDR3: TGTGCCAGCAGCGTACAGTACAGGAACACTGAAGCTTTCTTT. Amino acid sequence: CASSVQYRNTEAFF.